This entry concerns a single TCR beta chain. Its target is unknown. The data were obtained in a study of Ad26.COV2.S vaccination and SARS-CoV-2 variants. Specified treatment: around 19 received Ad26.COV2.S at low or high dose, single or two shots; roughly five received placebo; per-sample allocation not given. Day 63 after the first vaccine or placebo injection was the time point for sampling. A Boston adult aged 18-55 years was the donor. The V segment lost 6 bases and the J segment 3 bases; nucleotides outside the gene matches: 8. Germline V gives CDR1 MNHEY, CDR2 SMNVEV (reference sequence). CDR3 length: 15 amino acids. Findings and caveats of the study: Vaccinated individuals (as opposed to placebo recipients) had higher spike-specific TCR breadth.

Method: immunoSEQ multiplex PCR; TCRdb's copy keeps in-frame clones and lacks some. This sample has hundreds of thousands of clones, with 75% to 95% found just once. The gene calls are TRBV27 and TRBJ1-5; 7 bases agree with TRBD1. The starting material was peripheral blood, obtained in a trial of Ad26.COV2.S vaccine versus placebo. This sequence was found in a person between 18 and 65 years old who received the Ad26.COV2.S COVID-19 vaccine or a placebo. CDR3: CASSLVGTDNQPQHF. CDR3 DNA: TGTGCCAGCAGCTTAGTTGGGACAGACAATCAGCCCCAGCATTTT.